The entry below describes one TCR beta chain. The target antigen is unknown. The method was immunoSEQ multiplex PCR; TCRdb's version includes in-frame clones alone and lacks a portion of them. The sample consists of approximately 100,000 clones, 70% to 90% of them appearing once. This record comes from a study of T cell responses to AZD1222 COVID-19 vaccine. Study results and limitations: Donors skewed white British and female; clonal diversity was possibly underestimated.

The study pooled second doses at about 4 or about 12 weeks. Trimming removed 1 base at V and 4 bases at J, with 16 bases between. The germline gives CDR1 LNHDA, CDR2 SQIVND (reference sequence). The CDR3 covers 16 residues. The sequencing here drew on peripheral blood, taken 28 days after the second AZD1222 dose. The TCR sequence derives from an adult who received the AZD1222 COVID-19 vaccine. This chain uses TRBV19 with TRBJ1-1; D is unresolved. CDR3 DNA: TGTGCCAGTAGTATAGCCGCCCTTACCCCAACCACTGAAGCTTTCTTT. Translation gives CASSIAALTPTTEAFF.